This TCR beta chain was identified in a study of blood T cell repertoires in COVID-19. Under the authors' procedure: How many nucleated cells were present was estimated from reference gene primer amplification. Sequencing was performed with immunoSEQ multiplex PCR; in TCRdb, only in-frame clones are kept and a portion is missing. D and trimming were read from the DNA, whereas the V and J calls and clone size are those reported in that table. The table lists fewer than 450,000 clones, less than 95% of them singletons, with 0.6% in the top ten. Trimming stripped 4 bases from V and 7 bases from J, with 14 bases between. This CDR3 is built from 14 residues. CDR1 is MNHEY and CDR2 is SMNVEV in the germline V gene (reference sequence). The participants were between about 18 and 100 years old and came from 24 US areas. Participant reports of clinical history set cohort assignment. Cohort 3 recovery required two negative PCRs, clearance, or symptom resolution.

The specimen was PBMCs or T cells enriched from blood (not recorded which). This chain connects TRBV27 to TRBJ1-5; possible D gene TRBD1, 5 bases. The TCR was taken from a young man who had recovered from COVID-19. The CDR3 here is CASSSYQGGQPQHF. CDR3 in DNA: TGTGCCAGCAGTTCCTACCAGGGTGGGCAGCCCCAGCATTTT.